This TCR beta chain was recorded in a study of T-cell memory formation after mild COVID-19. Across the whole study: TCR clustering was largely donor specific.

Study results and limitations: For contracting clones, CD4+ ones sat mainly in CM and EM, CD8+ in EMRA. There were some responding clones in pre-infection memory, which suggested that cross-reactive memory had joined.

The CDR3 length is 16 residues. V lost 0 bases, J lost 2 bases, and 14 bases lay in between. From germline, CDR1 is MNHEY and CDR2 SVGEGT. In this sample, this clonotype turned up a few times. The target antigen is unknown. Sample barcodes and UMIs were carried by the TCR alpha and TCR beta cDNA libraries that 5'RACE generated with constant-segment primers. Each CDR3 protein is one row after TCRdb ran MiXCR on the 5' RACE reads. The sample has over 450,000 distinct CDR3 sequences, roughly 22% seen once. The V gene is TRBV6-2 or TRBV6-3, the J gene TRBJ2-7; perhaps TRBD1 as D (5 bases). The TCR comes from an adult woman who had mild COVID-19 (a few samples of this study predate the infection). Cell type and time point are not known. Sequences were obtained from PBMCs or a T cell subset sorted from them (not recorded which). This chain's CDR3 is CASSYSVTRGAYEQYF. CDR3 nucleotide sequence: TGTGCCAGCAGTTACTCAGTGACAAGGGGCGCCTACGAGCAGTACTTC.